The 15 T cell receptor beta chains below come from one sample, sequenced in a study of blood T cell repertoires in COVID-19. TCRdb's table, derived via immunoSEQ multiplex PCR, lists solely in-frame clones and lacks some. The data hold 60,000 or so clones, with approximately 89% observed a single time. Sequencing was carried out using peripheral blood. The source is a woman aged 60 to 75 with active COVID-19.

V gene TRBV2 combines with J gene TRBJ1-2; 7 nucleotides agree with TRBD1. The CDR3 length is 15 residues. Germline CDR1 reads SNHLY; CDR2 reads FYNNEI. The trim removed 5 bases at V and 4 bases at J, leaving 10 bases unmatched. The CDR3 loop is CASSSNPTGSYGYTF. The CDR3 bases are TGTGCCAGCAGTTCTAATCCGACAGGGTCCTATGGCTACACCTTC.

This chain uses TRBV11-3 with TRBJ2-3; 12 positions agree with TRBD2. This CDR3 is 18 amino acids long. CDR1 is SGHNT and CDR2 is YENEEA in the germline V gene. V shed 1 base, J shed 3 bases, and the junction held 8 bases outside the gene matches. The CDR3 DNA is TGTGCCAGCAGCTTAGGTTCTCGAGGACTAGCGGGAACAGATACGCAGTATTTT. It codes for CASSLGSRGLAGTDTQYF.

The chain joins TRBV11-2 to TRBJ2-1, with 8 bases that match TRBD1. V was clipped by 5 bases and J by 7 bases; unmatched bases: 4. CDR3 size: 13 residues. Looked up from germline, CDR1 is SGHAT and CDR2 is FQNNGV. DNA for the CDR3: TGTGCCAGCAGCCGGACAGGGCATAATGAGCAGTTCTTC. Translation gives CASSRTGHNEQFF. The complete variable domain, with remaining parts taken from reference TRBV11-2 and TRBJ2-1, reads EAGVAQSPRYKIIEKRQSVAFWCNPISGHATLYWYQQILGQGPKLLIQFQNNGVVDDSQLPKDRFSAERLKGVDSTLKIQPAKLEDSAVYLCASSRTGHNEQFFGPGTRLTVL.

In its sample, this clone was seen once. In nucleotides, the CDR3 is TGTGCCAGCTCACTCGGGACAGACTACGAGCAGTACTTC. This gives the protein CASSLGTDYEQYF. The chain is built from TRBV18 and TRBJ2-7; 7 bases match TRBD1. Germline values: CDR1 KGHSH, CDR2 LQKENI. V shed 4 bases and J 3 bases; nucleotides not matched to a gene: 3. CDR3 length: 13 amino acids.

For the CDR3, the DNA is TGTGCCAGCACCAGAGGACAGGGCACAGATACGCAGTATTTT. This sequence encodes CASTRGQGTDTQYF. The rearrangement links TRBV6-5 to TRBJ2-3; TRBD1 agrees at 7 bases. Germline V gives CDR1 MNHEY, CDR2 SVGAGI. The CDR3 is made up of 14 amino acids. The trim removed 7 bases at V and 1 base at J, leaving 5 bases unmatched.

V and J are TRBV7-9 and TRBJ1-4; TRBD1 aligns across 12 bases. V gave up 6 bases and J gave up 8 bases; unmatched junction bases: 10. The germline CDR1 and CDR2 sequences are SEHNR and FQNEAQ (reference sequence). The CDR3 has 16 amino acids. The CDR3 spells CASSQGDRGHKEKLFF. The CDR3 nucleotides read TGTGCCAGCAGTCAAGGGGACAGGGGGCACAAGGAAAAACTGTTTTTT.

This clone was detected only once. The chain employs TRBV28 and TRBJ2-1, with 9 bases that match TRBD2. The CDR3 has 15 residues. V gave up 6 bases and J gave up 4 bases; unmatched junction bases: 7. Germline values: CDR1 MDHEN, CDR2 SYDVKM. The CDR3 here is CASSLMTSGYNEQFF. Here the CDR3 DNA reads TGTGCCAGCAGCCTAATGACTAGCGGTTACAATGAGCAGTTCTTC.

This clone was found once. The chain uses TRBV11-2 and TRBJ2-3, with TRBD2 matching over 7 bases. The CDR3 consists of 15 residues. The V gene's germline CDR1 is SGHAT and CDR2 FQNNGV. The junction had 7 bases not matched to a gene; V was cut back by 7 bases and J by 0 bases. The CDR3 protein is CASTNTRGSTDTQYF. CDR3 DNA sequence: TGTGCCAGCACCAACACGCGGGGGAGCACAGATACGCAGTATTTT.

V gene TRBV4-1 combines with J gene TRBJ2-5; D call uncertain. The germline V and J ends were trimmed by 0 bases and 2 bases, with 7 bases remaining between them. CDR1 and CDR2 from the germline V gene are MGHRA and YSYEKL. The CDR3 spans 14 residues. CDR3 region: CASSQDRYQETQYF. CDR3 nucleotide sequence: TGCGCCAGCAGCCAAGATCGGTATCAAGAGACCCAGTACTTC.

CDR3 protein: CASAGTGGIGNTIYF. The DNA for the CDR3 is TGTGCCAGCGCCGGGACAGGGGGTATTGGAAACACCATATATTTT. The V and J genes are TRBV18 and TRBJ1-3; 11 nucleotides match TRBD1. The V segment lost 8 bases and the J segment 3 bases; nucleotides outside the gene matches: 6. Germline V gives CDR1 KGHSH, CDR2 LQKENI. This CDR3 is built from 15 residues.

V and J are TRBV4-1 and TRBJ2-2; 8 bases are a match to TRBD2. Germline CDR1 MGHRA, CDR2 YSYEKL. V shed 4 bases, J shed 1 base, and the junction held 8 bases outside the gene matches. CDR3 length: 17 residues. The CDR3 DNA follows: TGCGCCAGCAGCCGCTTAACCGGGGGGGTGAACACCGGGGAGCTGTTTTTT. As protein: CASSRLTGGVNTGELFF.

This clone was counted once. V gene TRBV6-6 combines with J gene TRBJ2-3, with 7 bases aligning to TRBD2. The CDR3 loop spans 16 amino acids. The V and J ends lost 0 bases and 6 bases, in that order; junction bases with no gene match: 9. Germline V gene sequence: CDR1 MNHNY, CDR2 SVGAGI (reference sequence). The CDR3 sequence: CASSYSGGGPADTQYF. CDR3 in DNA: TGTGCCAGCAGTTACTCTGGCGGGGGACCCGCCGATACGCAGTATTTT.

The J gene is TRBJ2-2, the V gene TRBV6-2 or TRBV6-3; D possibly corresponds to TRBD2 (5 bases). V gave up 5 bases and J gave up 7 bases, with 8 bases separating them. CDR3 size: 12 residues. Germline loops: CDR1 MNHEY, CDR2 SVGEGT. In DNA form, the CDR3 reads TGTGCCAGCAGTACCGGACTCGGGGAGCTGTTTTTT. It yields the protein CASSTGLGELFF.

The count of this clone is one. The chain combines TRBV5-1 with TRBJ1-1; 11 nucleotides agree with TRBD1. In germline, CDR1 is SGHRS, CDR2 YFSETQ. The CDR3 sequence is 13 residues long. J lost 11 bases, V lost 4 bases, and 7 bases had no gene match. CDR3 residues: CASSTTDRGPAFF. The CDR3 DNA is TGCGCCAGCAGCACCACGGACAGGGGGCCTGCTTTCTTT.

This sequence joins TRBV5-6 and TRBJ1-1, with D perhaps matching TRBD1 (6 bases). Germline-derived CDR1 and CDR2 are SGHDT and YYEEEE. The CDR3 contains 15 residues. The V gene lost 5 bases and the J gene lost 1 base, with 15 bases spanning the gap. As DNA, the CDR3 is TGTGCCAGCAGTTTAACAGGGCGTTCGAACACTGAAGCTTTCTTT. This encodes CASSLTGRSNTEAFF.